This TCR beta chain appears in the sequencing data of a study of CD8+CD57+ T cells in acquired aplastic anemia. Study background: Yields of DNA that came from sorted CD4+ and CD8+ cells averaged roughly 3.2 ug. Where healthy donors were concerned, CD4+ cells averaged around 9.9 million reads. Study-wide results and caveats: Significant differences in CD8+ Simpson's diversity were not observed between patients and controls. Comparison of patients with controls identified about 27 shared CD8+ CDR3 sequences.

The template used for profiling TCR beta VDJ and CDR3 was genomic DNA. TCRdb reprocessed the reads via MiXCR and lists one record per CDR3 protein. The sample shows roughly 58,000 distinct CDR3 sequences, about 54% of them seen only once. With respect to this clonotype: Its target is unknown.

The CDR3 sequence is 17 residues long. Per the germline V gene, CDR1 is GTSNPN and CDR2 is SVGIG (reference sequence). The V and J ends lost 3 bases and 0 bases respectively, with 18 bases between them. The rearrangement links TRBV30 to TRBJ2-1; D is undetermined. Sequenced sample: sorted CD4+, CD8+, or CD8+CD57+ T cells (not recorded which) from PBMCs. The sequence came from a human donor in good health, serving as a control. CDR3 DNA: TGTGCCTGGAGATCCCTTAGCAGGAGACCCTCCTACAATGAGCAGTTCTTC. Protein product: CAWRSLSRRPSYNEQFF.